The 18 T cell receptor beta chains below were found in one sample sequenced in a study of T cells in Graves' hyperthyroidism and ophthalmopathy. What was amplified from RNA transcripts were TCR beta CDR3 regions. The HTBI primer set was used in a first-round RT-PCR of the TCR CDR3. TCRdb processed the multiplex PCR reads anew with MiXCR; each CDR3 protein has one entry. This sample has 650,000 to 750,000 distinct CDR3 sequences, with roughly 15% found just once. Sequencing was done on a sample of blood. These receptor sequences come from a woman aged 18-29 years with Graves' hyperthyroidism.

The genes are TRBV28 and TRBJ1-1; TRBD1 matches 8 bases. The CDR3 spans 20 residues. V was pared by 8 bases and J by 3 bases, with 26 bases of the junction left unmatched. The V gene's germline CDR1 is MDHEN and CDR2 SYDVKM. The CDR3 region is CASGPPHNLRGPVGDTEAFF. The CDR3 bases are TGTGCCAGCGGTCCTCCGCATAACCTCAGGGGGCCTGTCGGAGACACTGAAGCTTTCTTT.

Only a few counts were recorded for this clonotype. The gene calls are TRBV7-9 and TRBJ2-5; 11 bases are shared with TRBD2. Germline CDR1 is SEHNR and CDR2 is FQNEAQ (reference sequence). The length of the CDR3 is 19 residues. The trim removed 4 bases at V and 2 bases at J, leaving 15 bases unmatched. CDR3 DNA sequence: TGTGCCAGCAGCTCCCCATTCCGCCTAGCGGGAGGATTTCAAGAGACCCAGTACTTC. Protein: CASSSPFRLAGGFQETQYF.

This sequence joins TRBV18 and TRBJ2-4; a weak D match, TRBD1 (5 bases). V lost 2 bases and J lost 4, with 9 bases in between. Per the germline V gene, CDR1 is KGHSH and CDR2 is LQKENI. The CDR3 is 14 amino acids. CDR3 sequence: CASSPTSGKNIQYF. The CDR3 nucleotides are TGTGCCAGCTCACCAACTTCAGGGAAAAACATTCAGTACTTC.

This clonotype was recorded at least ten times. This chain links TRBV6-1 with TRBJ2-6; TRBD2 matches 8 bases. Germline V CDR1 and CDR2: MNHNS, SASEGT. The CDR3 runs to 17 residues. Trimming at V came to 8 bases and at J to 0 bases, leaving 9 bases not matched to a gene. CDR3 DNA sequence: TGTGCCAGCTCCTATAGCGGGACCCTCTCTGGGGCCAACGTCCTGACTTTC. This encodes CASSYSGTLSGANVLTF.

V gene TRBV6-1 combines with J gene TRBJ2-5; 11 bases map to TRBD1. Germline V gives CDR1 MNHNS, CDR2 SASEGT. Germline trimming cut 2 bases from V and 6 bases from J; bases unmatched to any gene: 5. The CDR3 consists of 15 residues. CDR3 nucleotide sequence: TGTGCCAGCAGTGAATCGGGACAGGGGGGAAAGACCCAGTACTTC. It specifies CASSESGQGGKTQYF.

This clonotype was seen at least ten times. This sequence joins TRBV20-1 and TRBJ2-3; either TRBD1 or TRBD2 may supply D (5 bases each). CDR1 and CDR2 from the germline V gene are DFQATT and SNEGSKA (reference sequence). This CDR3 region has 15 residues. Deletions cut 0 bases from V and 6 bases from J, with 16 bases between. As DNA, the CDR3 is TGCAGTGCTAGAGATCGAGGGCAGGGCGGCGATACGCAGTATTTT. This sequence encodes CSARDRGQGGDTQYF.

This clonotype showed up just a few times. The chain has TRBV29-1 and TRBJ2-7; TRBD1 matches at 8 bases. The V segment lost 5 bases and the J segment 5 bases; nucleotides outside the gene matches: 8. The CDR3 runs 13 residues. In germline, CDR1 is SQVTM, CDR2 ANQGSEA. CDR3 sequence: CSVFGQGGHEQYF. The CDR3 DNA follows: TGCAGCGTTTTCGGACAGGGTGGACACGAGCAGTACTTC.

For this clonotype: One end of the junction is discordant with germline, which a read error may explain. The chain is built from TRBV3-1 and TRBJ1-1, with D tentatively TRBD1 (5 bases). This CDR3 comprises 14 residues. CDR1 is LGHDT and CDR2 is YNNKEL in the germline V gene (reference sequence). CDR3 sequence: CAGSPHGGATEAFF. In nucleotides, the CDR3 is TGTGCCGGCAGCCCCCATGGGGGAGCCACTGAAGCTTTCTTT.

This clonotype was found many times. V gene TRBV2 combines with J gene TRBJ1-1, with a possible D match to TRBD1 (5 bases). V shed 3 bases and J shed 4 bases, with 15 bases lying between them. In germline, CDR1 is SNHLY, CDR2 FYNNEI. CDR3 length: 15 amino acids. CDR3 protein: CASSEGRGLSTEAFF. CDR3 nucleotide sequence: TGTGCCAGCAGTGAGGGGCGGGGTTTGAGCACTGAAGCTTTCTTT. Using reference TRBV2 and TRBJ1-1 for the parts outside the CDR3, the full variable domain is EPEVTQTPSHQVTQMGQEVILRCVPISNHLYFYWYRQILGQKVEFLVSFYNNEISEKSEIFDDQFSVERPDGSNFTLKIRSTKLEDSAMYFCASSEGRGLSTEAFFGQGTRLTVV.

This clonotype turned up a few times. Being one base from a much bigger clone, this may be a read error. The chain combines TRBV20-1 with TRBJ1-2; TRBD1 might be the D (6 bases). Germline CDR1 and CDR2: DFQATT and SNEGSKA (reference sequence). Trimming cost V 3 bases and J 8 bases, with 22 bases left between them. The CDR3 totals 15 residues. The CDR3 DNA sequence: TGCAGTGCTAGGGCACGTCGGGGGGGGGCGAAAGGCTACACCTTC. Translation: CSARARRGGAKGYTF.

This clonotype has a handful of counts. The V gene is TRBV19, the J gene TRBJ2-1; a possible D gene is TRBD1 (5 bases). This CDR3 comprises 14 residues. Deletions cut 4 bases from V and 7 bases from J, with 14 bases between. Germline assignment: CDR1 LNHDA and CDR2 SQIVND (reference sequence). The CDR3 nucleotides read TGTGCCAGTAGTAGTGCAGTTTCAGGGAATGAGCAGTTCTTC. Translated, it gives CASSSAVSGNEQFF.

This rearrangement joins TRBV5-1 to TRBJ2-7; tentatively, D is TRBD2 (6 bases). In germline, CDR1 is SGHRS, CDR2 YFSETQ. The CDR3 has 12 amino acids. V lost 2 bases and J 7 bases, leaving 10 bases between the germline ends. The CDR3 DNA reads TGCGCCAGCAGCTTACGGGAGTCTGAGCAGTACTTC. Translated: CASSLRESEQYF.

This clonotype turned up a few times. The chain links TRBV9 to TRBJ2-5; 7 bases align to TRBD2. Trimming at V came to 2 bases and at J to 5 bases, leaving 3 bases not matched to a gene. CDR1 and CDR2 (germline): SGDLS, YYNGEE. The CDR3 extends over 13 amino acids. CDR3 sequence (DNA): TGTGCCAGCAGCGTGGGGGGGTGGGAGACCCAGTACTTC. Translating gives CASSVGGWETQYF.

This clonotype was picked up a small number of times. The genes are TRBV7-2 and TRBJ2-2, with D hard to call. CDR1 and CDR2 (germline): SGHTA, FQGNSA. The germline V and J ends were trimmed by 5 bases and 7 bases, with 11 bases remaining between them. This CDR3 contains 13 residues. CDR3 nucleotide sequence: TGTGCCAGCAGCCCTTCCTGGGGCGGGGAGCTGTTTTTT. Its translation: CASSPSWGGELFF.

This clonotype was counted a few times. The chain employs TRBV7-6 and TRBJ2-1; TRBD2 matches at 11 bases. Germline lookup yields CDR1 SGHVS and CDR2 FNYEAQ. The CDR3 length is 18 residues. With 5 bases clipped from V and 8 bases from J, the junction kept 17 bases outside the gene matches. The CDR3 DNA reads TGTGCCAGCAGCCCATATCGGTGGGGGACTAGCGGCGTCCATGAGCAGTTCTTC. It codes for CASSPYRWGTSGVHEQFF.

The genes are TRBV4-1 and TRBJ1-1; D is possibly TRBD1 (6 bases). The CDR3 sequence is 15 residues long. From germline, CDR1 is MGHRA and CDR2 YSYEKL. The V end lost 3 bases, the J end lost 2 bases, and 13 bases lay between the germline ends. The CDR3 DNA follows: TGCGCCAGCAGCCAGCCCGGACAGAAAAACACTGAAGCTTTCTTT. It codes for CASSQPGQKNTEAFF.

This clonotype was recorded a few times. The chain combines TRBV12-3 or TRBV12-4 with TRBJ1-6, with no clear D. The CDR3 consists of 17 residues. V lost 1 base to trimming and J lost 0 bases, with 10 bases between them. The CDR3 protein is CASSLVALSSYNSPLHF. CDR3 in DNA: TGTGCCAGCAGTTTAGTAGCTTTGAGCTCCTATAATTCACCCCTCCACTTT.

This clonotype was observed at least ten times. The chain employs TRBV29-1 and TRBJ1-5; D gene ambiguous. The CDR3 is 14 residues long. The V and J ends lost 6 bases and 0 bases respectively, with 12 bases between them. CDR1 and CDR2 from the germline V gene are SQVTM and ANQGSEA. CDR3 region: CSVSDGISNQPQHF. The CDR3 DNA is TGCAGCGTCAGCGACGGGATTAGCAATCAGCCCCAGCATTTT.